The 7 T cell receptor beta chains reported below all come from one sample, sequenced in a study of blood T cell repertoires in COVID-19. TCRdb's table, derived via immunoSEQ multiplex PCR, lists solely in-frame clones and lacks some. The repertoire holds under 250,000 clones, around 80% seen once, with 13% in the top ten. Sequenced: peripheral blood. All receptors come from a human donor in a cohort sampled during active COVID-19.

This chain connects TRBV6-5 to TRBJ2-5, with a possible D match to TRBD1 (6 bases). Germline assignment: CDR1 MNHEY and CDR2 SVGAGI. Trimming pared 6 bases from V and 5 bases from J, leaving 13 bases between. This CDR3 contains 13 residues. The CDR3 DNA is TGTGCCAGCAGCCGGACAGTTCGGGAGACCCAGTACTTC. It encodes CASSRTVRETQYF.

This chain uses TRBV28 with TRBJ2-5; no clear D gene. V lost 6 bases and J 3 bases, leaving 11 bases between the germline ends. The CDR3 totals 13 residues. The V gene's germline CDR1 is MDHEN and CDR2 SYDVKM. The CDR3 DNA reads TGTGCCAGCAGCCTTAGAGGAGAAGAGACCCAGTACTTC. Protein sequence: CASSLRGEETQYF. The full variable domain, with the rest looked up from reference TRBV28 and TRBJ2-5, is DVKVTQSSRYLVKRTGEKVFLECVQDMDHENMFWYRQDPGLGLRLIYFSYDVKMKEKGDIPEGYSVSREKKERFSLILESASTNQTSMYLCASSLRGEETQYFGPGTRLLVL.

This clone was counted only a few times. The chain is built from TRBV6-5 and TRBJ2-1, with TRBD2 matching over 13 bases. This CDR3 comprises 15 residues. Germline V gene data show CDR1 as MNHEY and CDR2 as SVGAGI. The trim removed 6 bases at V and 16 bases at J, leaving 15 bases unmatched. The CDR3 loop is CASRWTSGSSSLAFF. The DNA of the CDR3 is TGTGCCAGCAGGTGGACTAGCGGGAGCTCCTCCCTCGCTTTCTTC.

V usage is TRBV4-2 and J usage is TRBJ2-7; D is undetermined. V lost 0 bases and J 2 bases, leaving 14 bases between the germline ends. Germline loops: CDR1 LGHNA, CDR2 YNFKEQ. This CDR3 has 16 residues. The CDR3 region has the DNA TGTGCCAGCAGCCAAGATCTAGGCATGGCTGCCTACGAGCAGTACTTC. Translated: CASSQDLGMAAYEQYF.

This sequence joins TRBV28 and TRBJ2-4; 7 nucleotides agree with TRBD1. CDR3 size: 17 residues. V lost 5 bases, J lost 0 bases, and 10 bases stayed unmatched. The germline gives CDR1 MDHEN, CDR2 SYDVKM. The CDR3 loop is CASSPELRGKAKNIQYF. Here the CDR3 DNA reads TGTGCCAGCAGTCCTGAACTCAGGGGGAAAGCCAAAAACATTCAGTACTTC.

Only one count was recorded for this clone. The genes are TRBV19 and TRBJ2-2, with TRBD2 matching over 8 bases. Germline assignment: CDR1 LNHDA and CDR2 SQIVND (reference sequence). This CDR3 has 18 residues. The V gene end was trimmed by 6 bases and the J gene end by 1 base; junction bases not matched to a gene: 13. CDR3 DNA: TGTGCCAGTAGCGCATCTCCCAGCCTAGCGGGGAACACCGGGGAGCTGTTTTTT. Protein product: CASSASPSLAGNTGELFF.

The chain uses TRBV23-1 and TRBJ1-1; D gene ambiguous. TRBV23-1 falls under the ORF class, with uncertain function. V was pared by 0 bases and J by 5 bases, with 13 bases between. This CDR3 is 15 amino acids long. DNA of the CDR3: TGCGCCAGCAGTCAATCGGGAGGGATGAGAACTGAAGCTTTCTTT. This gives the protein CASSQSGGMRTEAFF.